This T cell receptor (beta chain) emerged from a study of shared clonotypes between healthy human individuals. Study-wide results and limits: Naive CD4 clonotype sharing across a handful of donors was around 5%. Collection of samples was limited to blood; tissue repertoires likely differ.

Some clones are missing from TCRdb's copy, which holds only in-frame ones; the method was immunoSEQ multiplex PCR. The data show approximately 2,000,000 clones, under 95% seen once. Details on this clone: Its specificity is not known.

With V trimmed by 6 bases and J by 5 bases, 12 bases remained unmatched. This CDR3 contains 17 residues. The V gene's germline CDR1 is MNHEY and CDR2 SMNVEV (reference sequence). CD45RA+ naive and CD45RA-negative memory subsets were separated from CD4+ cells. J is TRBJ2-5 and V is TRBV27; 13 bases agree with TRBD2. Sequencing was carried out using naive CD4+ T cells from PBMCs. Subset meaning: CD45RA+ positively selected. This sequence originates from a man between 18 and 29 years old in good health. Some clones in this sample may be carry-over from other donors' samples. CDR3 in DNA: TGTGCCAGCAGCCAACTAGCGGGAGGGCAGAGAGGGGAGACCCAGTACTTC. The encoded protein is CASSQLAGGQRGETQYF.